The 25 T cell receptor beta chains presented below share a single source sample, sequenced in a study of OX40 agonist ivuxolimab in advanced cancers. The protocol was immunoSEQ multiplex PCR, while the TCRdb copy is restricted to in-frame clones and leaves out a portion. This sample has more than 55,000 clones; roughly 89% occur once, and the top ten carry more than 0.5%. Source: CD4+ or CD8+ T cells sorted from blood, taken in a trial of the OX40 agonist ivuxolimab. These receptors were collected from an adult with an advanced solid tumor such as melanoma, head and neck, liver or kidney cancer.

The gene calls are TRBV30 and TRBJ1-5; 8 positions match TRBD1. Unmatched junction bases numbered 8, after V lost 0 bases and J lost 7 bases. Germline CDR1 is GTSNPN and CDR2 is SVGIG (reference sequence). The CDR3 runs 15 residues. The CDR3: CAWSVGGQGRQPQHF. The CDR3 bases are TGTGCCTGGAGTGTAGGCGGACAGGGACGACAGCCCCAGCATTTT. Full variable domain (remainder filled in from reference TRBV30 and TRBJ1-5): SQTIHQWPATLVQPVGSPLSLECTVEGTSNPNLYWYRQAAGRGLQLLFYSVGIGQISSEVPQNLSASRPQDRQFILSSKKLLLSDSGFYLCAWSVGGQGRQPQHFGDGTRLSIL.

The rearrangement joins TRBV11-3 to TRBJ2-1; unclear D gene. The V and J ends lost 5 bases and 12 bases respectively, with 20 bases between them. This CDR3 region has 14 residues. Germline V gene data show CDR1 as SGHNT and CDR2 as YENEEA. CDR3 coding DNA: TGTGCCAGCAGCCCCTACCCCGCGGACCTAAGGCAGTTCTTC. It translates to CASSPYPADLRQFF.

This chain's CDR3 is CASSPWGSQETQYF. DNA of the CDR3: TGCGCCAGTTCGCCTTGGGGAAGCCAAGAGACCCAGTACTTC. The gene calls are TRBV5-1 and TRBJ2-5; D remains ambiguous. The CDR3 totals 14 residues. The V end was cut by 8 bases, the J end by 1 base, with 15 bases between. The germline CDR1 and CDR2 sequences are SGHRS and YFSETQ.

The genes are TRBV7-9 and TRBJ2-3; D unclear. The germline CDR1 and CDR2 sequences are SEHNR and FQNEAQ (reference sequence). With 2 bases removed from V and 2 bases from J, the gap between germline ends came to 14 bases. The CDR3 consists of 16 residues. DNA of the CDR3: TGTGCCAGCAGCTTACTGACACCAGCCGACACAGATACGCAGTATTTT. Its translation: CASSLLTPADTDTQYF.

This chain connects TRBV19 to TRBJ1-5, with unresolved D. The V gene's germline CDR1 is LNHDA and CDR2 SQIVND (reference sequence). The CDR3 totals 16 residues. With 6 bases removed from V and 7 bases from J, the gap between germline ends came to 22 bases. The CDR3 loop reads CASSPGMRAPSQPQHF. CDR3 bases: TGTGCCAGTAGCCCCGGTATGAGGGCCCCATCGCAGCCCCAGCATTTT.

This chain uses TRBV10-1 with TRBJ2-5; TRBD2 aligns across 7 bases. The J call is uncertain, as TRBJ2-7 better fits the DNA end. Germline V CDR1 and CDR2: WNHNN, SYGVQD (reference sequence). This CDR3 spans 14 amino acids. The DNA of the CDR3 is TGCGCCAGCAGTGAGTCCTTGGGAGGGTACGAGCAGTACTTC. This encodes CASSESLGGYEQYF.

This clone appeared a few times. The chain joins TRBV29-1 to TRBJ2-7; D gene unclear. The germline V gene encodes CDR1 SQVTM and CDR2 ANQGSEA. V was pared by 4 bases and J by 6 bases, with 10 bases between. This CDR3 contains 11 residues. Here the CDR3 reads CSVVGAIEQYF. In nucleotides, the CDR3 is TGCAGCGTTGTGGGCGCCATCGAGCAGTACTTC.

The rearrangement uses TRBV27 and TRBJ2-7; D ambiguous. Germline lookup yields CDR1 MNHEY and CDR2 SMNVEV (reference sequence). CDR3 length: 14 residues. The ends were cut back, 5 bases at V and 6 bases at J, with 17 bases in the middle. The CDR3 DNA follows: TGTGCCAGCAGTCCCCCGGGCCAAGCACGCGAGCAGTACTTC. Protein product: CASSPPGQAREQYF.

In its sample, this clone was seen many times. The chain uses TRBV7-8 and TRBJ2-7; TRBD2 agrees at 8 bases. Germline V CDR1 and CDR2: SGHVS, FQNEAQ. The CDR3 has 14 residues. V was pared by 5 bases and J by 2 bases, with 5 bases of the junction left unmatched. The CDR3 loop is CASSPREGTYEQYF. CDR3 DNA sequence: TGTGCCAGCAGCCCCCGGGAGGGGACCTACGAGCAGTACTTC.

The chain links TRBV28 to TRBJ2-7; D call uncertain. With 3 bases removed from V and 4 bases from J, the gap between germline ends came to 7 bases. This CDR3 region has 12 residues. The germline V gene encodes CDR1 MDHEN and CDR2 SYDVKM. This CDR3 reads CASSLMGYEQYF. DNA of the CDR3: TGTGCCAGCAGTTTGATGGGGTACGAGCAGTACTTC.

The chain is built from TRBV5-6 and TRBJ2-1, with 7 nucleotides matching TRBD2. Per germline, CDR1 SGHDT and CDR2 YYEEEE. The CDR3 sequence is 15 residues long. With 0 bases clipped from V and 8 bases from J, the junction kept 8 bases outside the gene matches. CDR3 sequence reads: CASSLVAGETDEQFF. Written as DNA, the CDR3 is TGTGCCAGCAGCTTGGTCGCGGGAGAGACGGATGAGCAGTTCTTC.

This clone was counted a single time. V usage is TRBV7-2 and J usage is TRBJ2-3; tentative D call: TRBD1 (5 bases). V lost 1 base, J lost 0 bases, and 14 bases lay in between. In germline, CDR1 is SGHTA, CDR2 FQGNSA. There are 17 residues in the CDR3. The CDR3 spells CASSLEWTRTSTDTQYF. CDR3 in DNA: TGTGCCAGCAGCTTAGAGTGGACACGAACTAGCACAGATACGCAGTATTTT.

The rearrangement links TRBV11-3 to TRBJ2-1; TRBD2 aligns across 9 bases. With V trimmed by 4 bases and J by 8 bases, 9 bases remained unmatched. The CDR3 loop spans 15 amino acids. Germline V gives CDR1 SGHNT, CDR2 YENEEA. Here the CDR3 DNA reads TGTGCCAGCAGCTCCCAGGTAGCGGGAGCGGATGAGCAGTTCTTC. Translating gives CASSSQVAGADEQFF.

V gene TRBV19 combines with J gene TRBJ1-5; D uncertain. The CDR3 loop spans 13 amino acids. Per the germline V gene, CDR1 is LNHDA and CDR2 is SQIVND (reference sequence). V lost 3 bases, J lost 0 bases, and 3 bases lay in between. The CDR3 region has the DNA TGTGCCAGTAGTATTACTAGCAATCAGCCCCAGCATTTT. This gives the protein CASSITSNQPQHF.

This clone appeared a single time. The chain combines TRBV10-2 with TRBJ2-5; 10 nucleotides agree with TRBD1. The CDR3 totals 15 residues. Per germline, CDR1 WSHSY and CDR2 SAAADI. Unmatched junction bases numbered 11, after V lost 9 bases and J lost 4 bases. The CDR3 DNA reads as TGCGCCAGTCGAGGACAGGGGGATCTTGTAGAGACCCAGTACTTC. This codes for CASRGQGDLVETQYF.

The chain joins TRBV28 to TRBJ2-7; D unclear. The germline V gene encodes CDR1 MDHEN and CDR2 SYDVKM. The length of the CDR3 is 13 residues. V lost 3 bases and J lost 1, with 7 bases in between. This CDR3 reads CASSFGVSYEQYF. The CDR3 nucleotides read TGTGCCAGCAGTTTCGGTGTTTCCTACGAGCAGTACTTC.

This clone was recorded once. This sequence joins TRBV2 and TRBJ2-1; TRBD2 matches at 16 bases. The ends lost 7 bases at V and 2 bases at J; junction bases unmatched: 8. Germline lookup yields CDR1 SNHLY and CDR2 FYNNEI. The CDR3 is made up of 18 amino acids. The DNA for the CDR3 is TGTGCCAGCAAACTCGGGACTAGCGGGAGGGCCCCCTACAATGAGCAGTTCTTC. Encoded protein: CASKLGTSGRAPYNEQFF.

The chain joins TRBV4-1 to TRBJ2-1, with 7 nucleotides matching TRBD2. From germline, CDR1 is MGHRA and CDR2 YSYEKL. Trimming cost V 1 base and J 4 bases; bases outside gene matches: 7. There are 16 residues in the CDR3. The CDR3 DNA is TGCGCCAGCAGCCAAGGTGACGCGGGAGCGTACAATGAGCAGTTCTTC. Residues: CASSQGDAGAYNEQFF.

The chain couples TRBV28 to TRBJ2-3, with 8 bases fitting TRBD2. CDR3 length: 15 amino acids. Germline values: CDR1 MDHEN, CDR2 SYDVKM. The ends lost 5 bases at V and 2 bases at J; junction bases unmatched: 6. CDR3 amino acids: CASSPGGRFTDTQYF. Here the CDR3 DNA reads TGTGCCAGCAGTCCGGGGGGGAGATTCACAGATACGCAGTATTTT.

This clone showed up just once. The chain joins TRBV9 to TRBJ2-7; tentatively, D is TRBD1 or TRBD2 (5 bases each). Trimming cost V 4 bases and J 6 bases, with 20 bases left between them. In germline, CDR1 is SGDLS, CDR2 YYNGEE. CDR3 size: 15 residues. The CDR3 DNA reads as TGTGCCAGCAGCCCAGACAGCGCGGGTTTCCGCGAGCAGTACTTC. This sequence encodes CASSPDSAGFREQYF.

The J gene is TRBJ1-5, the V gene TRBV7-2; tentatively, D is TRBD1 (5 bases). The CDR3 contains 15 residues. Trimming left V 3 bases short and J 2 bases short, with 11 bases between. The germline CDR1 and CDR2 sequences are SGHTA and FQGNSA. The CDR3 nucleotides are TGTGCCAGCAGCTTGCAGGGTAGGGGCAATCAGCCCCAGCATTTT. Translating gives CASSLQGRGNQPQHF.

This rearrangement joins TRBV2 to TRBJ2-5, with a tentative D call TRBD2 (5 bases). With 5 bases removed from V and 5 bases from J, the gap between germline ends came to 18 bases. The V gene's germline CDR1 is SNHLY and CDR2 FYNNEI. This CDR3 has 15 amino acids. CDR3 protein: CASSKTNNLRETQYF. CDR3 in DNA: TGTGCCAGCAGTAAGACTAACAATCTCCGGGAGACCCAGTACTTC. The variable domain in full, with the rest retrieved from reference TRBV2 and TRBJ2-5, is EPEVTQTPSHQVTQMGQEVILRCVPISNHLYFYWYRQILGQKVEFLVSFYNNEISEKSEIFDDQFSVERPDGSNFTLKIRSTKLEDSAMYFCASSKTNNLRETQYFGPGTRLLVL.

This clone was seen just once. The genes are TRBV5-6 and TRBJ2-5; D may be TRBD2 (6 bases). Germline assignment: CDR1 SGHDT and CDR2 YYEEEE. The CDR3 contains 16 residues. Deletions cut 1 base from V and 4 bases from J, with 17 bases between. The CDR3 loop is CASSLTGRLAAETQYF. The DNA of the CDR3 is TGTGCCAGCAGCTTGACCGGCAGGTTAGCGGCAGAGACCCAGTACTTC.

This clone was seen more than once but under ten times. This chain uses TRBV27 with TRBJ2-7; D not certain. The V gene's germline CDR1 is MNHEY and CDR2 SMNVEV (reference sequence). The V end lost 6 bases, the J end lost 0 bases, and 12 bases lay between the germline ends. The CDR3 loop spans 14 amino acids. CDR3 sequence: CASSPRRSSYEQYF. The CDR3 bases are TGTGCCAGCAGCCCGCGGCGGAGCTCCTACGAGCAGTACTTC.

The sample holds a few counts of this clone. The chain uses TRBV6-1 and TRBJ1-1, with 10 bases matching TRBD1. Germline V lookup: CDR1 MNHNS, CDR2 SASEGT. Losses at the gene ends were 7 bases for V and 10 bases for J; bases not matched to a gene: 12. The CDR3 length is 14 residues. CDR3 DNA sequence: TGTGCCAGCACCATAAACTCCGGGGACAGGGGAGCTTTCTTT. The encoded protein is CASTINSGDRGAFF.